This passage covers 27 T cell receptor beta chains from one sample sequenced in a study of shared clonotypes between healthy human individuals. Profiled with immunoSEQ multiplex PCR; TCRdb holds only in-frame clones, not every one. The sample carries 2 million to 2.5 million clones, approximately 96% recorded once. The sequencing sample was made of naive CD4+ T cells sorted from blood. Subset described: CD45RA+ positively selected. The receptors were gathered from a man between 18 and 29 years old in good health.

This chain's CDR3 is CASGADRVGNSPLHF. CDR3 sequence (DNA): TGTGCCAGCGGCGCGGACAGGGTGGGTAATTCACCCCTCCACTTT. The V and J genes are TRBV2 and TRBJ1-6, with 8 bases identical to TRBD1. The CDR3 is 15 amino acids. Germline V gene data show CDR1 as SNHLY and CDR2 as FYNNEI. Germline trimming cut 8 bases from V and 6 bases from J; bases unmatched to any gene: 9.

In the case of this clone: Other DNA sequences of this sample code for an identical CDR3. CDR3 DNA sequence: TGTGCCAGCAGTTACTCAGGGACTACTTACAATGAGCAGTTCTTC. It codes for CASSYSGTTYNEQFF. The J gene is TRBJ2-1, the V gene TRBV6-6; 7 positions match TRBD2. V was clipped by 0 bases and J by 4 bases; unmatched bases: 3. Germline V gives CDR1 MNHNY, CDR2 SVGAGI (reference sequence). This CDR3 region has 15 residues.

The rearrangement uses TRBV6-5 and TRBJ2-7; no definite D call. This CDR3 comprises 13 residues. V was shortened by 0 bases and J by 6 bases, with 9 bases between the two germline ends. Germline V gives CDR1 MNHEY, CDR2 SVGAGI. The CDR3 protein is CASSYSSSLEQYF. In DNA, the CDR3 is TGTGCCAGCAGTTACTCGAGCAGCCTCGAGCAGTACTTC.

Turning to this clone: Other nucleotide sequences in the sample specify the same CDR3. This chain connects TRBV27 to TRBJ1-3; D perhaps matches TRBD1 (5 bases). V gave up 2 bases and J gave up 2 bases, with 7 bases separating them. Germline assignment: CDR1 MNHEY and CDR2 SMNVEV (reference sequence). CDR3 length: 14 residues. The DNA of the CDR3 is TGTGCCAGCAGTTTACGGGGGGCTGGAAACACCATATATTTT. It translates to CASSLRGAGNTIYF.

Only one count was recorded for this clone. V and J are TRBV27 and TRBJ2-3; D assignment may be TRBD1 or TRBD2 (6 bases each). The CDR3 covers 17 residues. V lost 1 base and J lost 0, with 14 bases in between. Germline V CDR1 and CDR2: MNHEY, SMNVEV (reference sequence). The CDR3 DNA reads TGTGCCAGCAGTTTATGGGGGCGGGGTCCTAGCACAGATACGCAGTATTTT. This codes for CASSLWGRGPSTDTQYF.

The chain links TRBV2 to TRBJ2-2; TRBD1 aligns across 7 bases. The CDR3 has 15 residues. Looked up from germline, CDR1 is SNHLY and CDR2 is FYNNEI. The V and J ends lost 6 bases and 4 bases, in that order; junction bases with no gene match: 8. This CDR3 reads CASSKATGATGELFF. CDR3 nucleotides: TGTGCCAGCAGCAAGGCCACAGGGGCCACCGGGGAGCTGTTTTTT.

The chain carries TRBV6-5 and TRBJ1-2; D remains ambiguous. The CDR3 has 15 amino acids. Germline CDR1 is MNHEY and CDR2 is SVGAGI. V gave up 0 bases and J gave up 7 bases, with 15 bases separating them. The chain's CDR3 is CASSYSYLGGFGYTF. In DNA, the CDR3 is TGTGCCAGCAGTTACTCTTACCTGGGAGGGTTTGGCTACACCTTC.

The J gene is TRBJ2-7, the V gene TRBV11-2; 9 bases map to TRBD2. CDR1 and CDR2 (germline): SGHAT, FQNNGV. The CDR3 is made up of 14 amino acids. V lost 1 base and J lost 3; bases outside the gene matches: 1. The CDR3 loop reads CASSLGTSVYEQYF. DNA for the CDR3: TGTGCCAGCAGCTTAGGGACTAGCGTCTACGAGCAGTACTTC.

This chain connects TRBV18 to TRBJ1-1, with 10 bases identical to TRBD1. The CDR3 is 16 amino acids. Trimming cost V 3 bases and J 0 bases; bases outside gene matches: 4. Per the germline V gene, CDR1 is KGHSH and CDR2 is LQKENI. This CDR3 reads CASSPPDRGLNTEAFF. The CDR3 coding sequence is TGTGCCAGCTCACCCCCGGACAGGGGGTTGAACACTGAAGCTTTCTTT.

V usage is TRBV5-4 and J usage is TRBJ2-7; weak D call: TRBD1 (5 bases). This CDR3 has 14 residues. V shed 3 bases and J shed 6 bases, with 16 bases lying between them. Germline CDR1 is SGHNT and CDR2 is YYREEE (reference sequence). CDR3 DNA: TGTGCCAGCAGCTCCCCGACAGATGGGCGCGAGCAGTACTTC. It codes for CASSSPTDGREQYF.

The chain is built from TRBV30 and TRBJ2-7; D ambiguous. The CDR3 loop spans 12 amino acids. Germline CDR1 reads GTSNPN; CDR2 reads SVGIG (reference sequence). Trimming cost V 4 bases and J 0 bases, with 7 bases left between them. The CDR3 spells CAWTVSSYEQYF. The CDR3 DNA is TGTGCCTGGACGGTAAGCTCCTACGAGCAGTACTTC.

The chain recombines TRBV10-3 with TRBJ2-3; the D is unclear. Germline CDR1 reads ENHRY; CDR2 reads SYGVKD. Deletions cut 4 bases from V and 0 bases from J, with 17 bases between. CDR3 length: 17 residues. CDR3 loop: CAISAERIITSTDTQYF. The CDR3 DNA sequence: TGTGCCATCAGTGCTGAACGGATTATTACTAGCACAGATACGCAGTATTTT.

The rearrangement links TRBV28 to TRBJ2-3; D unresolved. With 5 bases removed from V and 0 bases from J, the gap between germline ends came to 12 bases. Germline V lookup: CDR1 MDHEN, CDR2 SYDVKM. The CDR3 has 15 residues. CDR3 in amino acids: CASSRRHISTDTQYF. The CDR3 region has the DNA TGTGCCAGCAGTCGCCGCCATATTAGCACAGATACGCAGTATTTT.

The chain has TRBV10-1 and TRBJ2-5, with a weak D call TRBD1 (8 bases). Deletions cut 4 bases from V and 3 bases from J, with 18 bases between. This CDR3 contains 16 residues. Germline values: CDR1 WNHNN, CDR2 SYGVQD (reference sequence). The CDR3 protein is CASSGGTMTGEETQYF. CDR3 DNA sequence: TGCGCCAGCAGTGGGGGGACTATGACAGGGGAAGAGACCCAGTACTTC.

The J gene is TRBJ1-1, the V gene TRBV10-1; 9 bases agree with TRBD1. This CDR3 region has 15 residues. Per the germline V gene, CDR1 is WNHNN and CDR2 is SYGVQD (reference sequence). The V segment lost 4 bases and the J segment 4 bases; nucleotides outside the gene matches: 7. CDR3 sequence (DNA): TGCGCCAGCAGTGCCACAGGGGGCCAGGGCACTGAAGCTTTCTTT. This codes for CASSATGGQGTEAFF.

The chain couples TRBV11-2 to TRBJ2-1; D not certain. Per germline, CDR1 SGHAT and CDR2 FQNNGV. Trimming pared 4 bases from V and 8 bases from J, leaving 18 bases between. The CDR3 contains 15 residues. For the CDR3, the DNA is TGTGCCAGCAGCTCCCCCCGCCAAAGGATTGATGAGCAGTTCTTC. This translates into CASSSPRQRIDEQFF.

This chain joins TRBV5-1 and TRBJ2-3; D call uncertain. Trimming removed 3 bases at V and 6 bases at J, with 8 bases between. The V gene's germline CDR1 is SGHRS and CDR2 YFSETQ. The CDR3 length is 12 residues. This CDR3 is CASSSSADTQYF. The CDR3 coding sequence is TGCGCCAGCAGCTCCTCAGCCGATACGCAGTATTTT.

The chain links TRBV28 to TRBJ2-7; D perhaps matches TRBD2 (5 bases). This CDR3 has 15 amino acids. Per the germline V gene, CDR1 is MDHEN and CDR2 is SYDVKM. Deletions cut 7 bases from V and 6 bases from J, with 22 bases between. The CDR3 DNA is TGTGCCAGCACACGTCGGAGGTTCGGGTCGTCCGAGCAGTACTTC. Translation gives CASTRRRFGSSEQYF. The variable domain in full, completed from reference TRBV28 and TRBJ2-7, reads DVKVTQSSRYLVKRTGEKVFLECVQDMDHENMFWYRQDPGLGLRLIYFSYDVKMKEKGDIPEGYSVSREKKERFSLILESASTNQTSMYLCASTRRRFGSSEQYFGPGTRLTVT.

This chain links TRBV28 with TRBJ2-7; D is ambiguous. This CDR3 contains 14 residues. From germline, CDR1 is MDHEN and CDR2 SYDVKM. The germline V and J ends were trimmed by 1 base and 2 bases, with 9 bases remaining between them. Written as DNA, the CDR3 is TGTGCCAGCAGTTTATCACAGAACACCTACGAGCAGTACTTC. It encodes CASSLSQNTYEQYF. The variable domain in full, completed from reference TRBV28 and TRBJ2-7, reads DVKVTQSSRYLVKRTGEKVFLECVQDMDHENMFWYRQDPGLGLRLIYFSYDVKMKEKGDIPEGYSVSREKKERFSLILESASTNQTSMYLCASSLSQNTYEQYFGPGTRLTVT.

The chain couples TRBV7-2 to TRBJ2-3; D possibly corresponds to TRBD1 (6 bases). Germline V CDR1 and CDR2: SGHTA, FQGNSA. Trimming removed 2 bases at V and 2 bases at J, with 11 bases between. The CDR3 is made up of 15 amino acids. The CDR3 DNA follows: TGTGCCAGCAGCTTACAGGCAGGGGTCACAGATACGCAGTATTTT. Its protein product is CASSLQAGVTDTQYF.

The chain couples TRBV10-3 to TRBJ2-7; TRBD2 is a possible D gene (5 bases). CDR1 is ENHRY and CDR2 is SYGVKD in the germline V gene. Trimming took 10 bases from V and 2 from J, leaving 12 bases between them. This CDR3 comprises 12 residues. CDR3 sequence (DNA): TGTGCCACCTCGGAGGCCCCCTACGAGCAGTACTTC. It yields the protein CATSEAPYEQYF.

This clone was seen a few times. The V gene is TRBV6-1, the J gene TRBJ1-6; perhaps TRBD1 as D (5 bases). The CDR3 loop spans 13 amino acids. Germline lookup yields CDR1 MNHNS and CDR2 SASEGT. The V end lost 4 bases, the J end lost 18 bases, and 19 bases lay between the germline ends. The CDR3 loop reads CASSGILRGANHF. DNA of the CDR3: TGTGCCAGCAGTGGGATCTTAAGAGGGGCGAACCACTTT.

The CDR3 loop is CASSPRRGTGGNNEQFF. CDR3 in DNA: TGTGCCAGCTCACCGAGACGCGGGACAGGGGGGAACAATGAGCAGTTCTTC. V usage is TRBV18 and J usage is TRBJ2-1, with 11 nucleotides matching TRBD1. This CDR3 region has 17 residues. Germline CDR1 reads KGHSH; CDR2 reads LQKENI. Trimming removed 3 bases from V and 5 bases from J; junction bases left unmatched: 9. Supplemented by reference TRBV18 and TRBJ2-1, the full variable domain reads NAGVMQNPRHLVRRRGQEARLRCSPMKGHSHVYWYRQLPEEGLKFMVYLQKENIIDESGMPKERFSAEFPKEGPSILRIQQVVRGDSAAYFCASSPRRGTGGNNEQFFGPGTRLTVL.

The gene calls are TRBV18 and TRBJ1-2, with 8 positions matching TRBD1. The CDR3 is made up of 14 amino acids. After removal of 6 bases from V and 6 bases from J, the junction contained 9 bases not matched to a gene. Germline V gene data show CDR1 as KGHSH and CDR2 as LQKENI. CDR3 sequence reads: CASSSSQGGHGYTF. The CDR3 region has the DNA TGTGCCAGCTCGTCCTCACAGGGGGGACATGGCTACACCTTC.

The chain carries TRBV25-1 and TRBJ2-3; no clear D. V lost 4 bases, J lost 5 bases, and 10 bases lay in between. Germline V gives CDR1 MGHDK, CDR2 SYGVNS. The CDR3 loop spans 13 amino acids. This CDR3 reads CASSAGYRDTQYF. CDR3 nucleotides: TGTGCCAGCAGTGCCGGATATCGAGATACGCAGTATTTT.

The V and J genes are TRBV6-1 and TRBJ1-5, with no clear D. V was clipped by 2 bases and J by 4 bases, with 12 bases between them. CDR1 and CDR2 from the germline V gene are MNHNS and SASEGT. The CDR3 covers 15 residues. CDR3 DNA: TGTGCCAGCAGTGAATGGGGTCTTGGGAATCAGCCCCAGCATTTT. Its translation is CASSEWGLGNQPQHF.

This chain's CDR3 is CASSQLLLDEQFF. The CDR3 DNA follows: TGTGCCAGCTCACAACTACTTTTGGATGAGCAGTTCTTC. The rearrangement uses TRBV18 and TRBJ2-1, with D hard to call. Trimming pared 4 bases from V and 8 bases from J, leaving 12 bases between. The CDR3 is 13 amino acids. Germline assignment: CDR1 KGHSH and CDR2 LQKENI.